The following is a T cell receptor (beta chain) sequence with its context. What it binds is not known. The CDR3 consists of 14 residues. Per germline, CDR1 GTSNPN and CDR2 SVGIG (reference sequence). V lost 0 bases and J 1 base, leaving 9 bases between the germline ends. This sample is drawn from a study of CD8+ T cells in alopecia areata. General study results and limits: Higher clonality than in normal scalp was seen in lesional scalp, especially alopecia totalis/universalis. TCRs were shared less clearly across patients than in mice, possibly for HLA-related reasons.

Following RNA extraction, reverse transcription yielded cDNA that acted as the sequencing template. The protocol was immunoSEQ multiplex PCR, while the TCRdb copy is restricted to in-frame clones and leaves out a portion. Of about 280,000 clones in the sample, 58% are singletons; the top ten hold around 1.8%. As for treatment: oral pan-JAK inhibitor, 5-10 mg twice daily. This clonotype was sampled from a human donor with alopecia areata. The chain couples TRBV30 to TRBJ1-1; no definite D call. The material was CD4+ T cells sorted from blood, obtained at week 24, from a patient treated with tofacitinib. The CDR3 DNA reads TGTGCCTGGAGTGTACGTCTATCGAACACTGAAGCTTTCTTT. This encodes CAWSVRLSNTEAFF.